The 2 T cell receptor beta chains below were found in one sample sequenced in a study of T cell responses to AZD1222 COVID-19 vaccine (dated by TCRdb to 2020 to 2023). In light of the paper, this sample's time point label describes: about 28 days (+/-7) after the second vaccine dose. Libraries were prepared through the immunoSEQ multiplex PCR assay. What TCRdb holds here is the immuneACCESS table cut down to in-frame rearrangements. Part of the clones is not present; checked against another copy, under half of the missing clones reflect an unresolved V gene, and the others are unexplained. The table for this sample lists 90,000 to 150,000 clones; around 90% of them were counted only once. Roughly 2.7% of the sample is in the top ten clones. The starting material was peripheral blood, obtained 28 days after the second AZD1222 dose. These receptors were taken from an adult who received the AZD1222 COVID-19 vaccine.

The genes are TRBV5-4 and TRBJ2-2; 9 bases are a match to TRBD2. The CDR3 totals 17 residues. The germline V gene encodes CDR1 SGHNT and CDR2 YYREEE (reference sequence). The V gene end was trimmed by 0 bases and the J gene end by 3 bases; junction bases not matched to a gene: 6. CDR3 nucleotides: TGTGCCAGCAGCTTGGAAATAGCGGGGGTTGACACCGGGGAGCTGTTTTTT. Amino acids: CASSLEIAGVDTGELFF.

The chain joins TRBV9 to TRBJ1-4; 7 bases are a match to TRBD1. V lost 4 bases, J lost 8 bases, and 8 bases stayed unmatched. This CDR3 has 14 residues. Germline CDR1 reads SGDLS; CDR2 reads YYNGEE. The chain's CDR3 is CASSTTGYREKLFF. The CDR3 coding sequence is TGTGCCAGCAGCACGACAGGGTATCGGGAAAAACTGTTTTTT.